The 20 T cell receptor beta chains below all came from one sample that was sequenced in a study of response to subunit inactivated influenza vaccine. MiXCR, run by TCRdb on the RT-PCR reads, gives a single entry per CDR3 protein. Altogether around 500,000 distinct CDR3 sequences are present, about 10% being singletons, with the ten largest covering approximately 12%. The specimen was PBMCs from blood, collected 45 days after vaccination. These TCRs come from a man over 45 who received an inactivated influenza vaccine.

The count of this clonotype is one. CDR3 in DNA: TGTGCCAGCAGCCGTACTTTTGGGTCTCAGCCCCAGCATTTT. Encoded protein: CASSRTFGSQPQHF. The chain joins TRBV3-1 to TRBJ1-5; unclear D gene. Germline CDR1 is LGHDT and CDR2 is YNNKEL (reference sequence). This CDR3 contains 14 residues. The ends were cut back, 4 bases at V and 6 bases at J, with 13 bases in the middle.

This clonotype was counted a few times. This chain links TRBV7-2 with TRBJ2-2; D is tentatively TRBD1 or TRBD2 (6 bases each). The CDR3 totals 16 residues. The V and J ends lost 0 bases and 4 bases respectively, with 12 bases between them. CDR1 and CDR2 from the germline V gene are SGHTA and FQGNSA. CDR3 DNA: TGTGCCAGCAGCTTAGCCCCGGGGGCGAGCACCGGGGAGCTGTTTTTT. Translating gives CASSLAPGASTGELFF.

This clonotype was observed a handful of times. The chain carries TRBV12-3 or TRBV12-4 and TRBJ2-5; tentatively, D is TRBD2 (5 bases). Trimming stripped 5 bases from V and 5 bases from J, with 18 bases between. The CDR3 sequence is 15 residues long. The CDR3 sequence is CASSDNLGVGETQYF. CDR3 sequence (DNA): TGTGCCAGCAGTGATAATCTCGGGGTGGGGGAGACCCAGTACTTC.

The chain uses TRBV29-1 and TRBJ1-1, with a tentative D call TRBD1 (5 bases). This CDR3 region has 13 residues. V shed 5 bases and J shed 1 base, with 11 bases lying between them. Germline loops: CDR1 SQVTM, CDR2 ANQGSEA. The CDR3 loop reads CSVRIDRNTEAFF. CDR3 nucleotide sequence: TGCAGCGTTCGAATCGACAGGAACACTGAAGCTTTCTTT.

This clonotype was observed a few times. V gene TRBV11-1 combines with J gene TRBJ2-2; TRBD2 agrees at 10 bases. CDR1 and CDR2 from the germline V gene are SGHAT and FQDESV (reference sequence). The ends lost 6 bases at V and 6 bases at J; junction bases unmatched: 1. This CDR3 is built from 13 residues. The CDR3 bases are TGTGCCAGCAGAGGACTAGCGGCCGGGGAGCTGTTTTTT. This gives the protein CASRGLAAGELFF.

A few counts support this clonotype. The chain couples TRBV7-2 to TRBJ1-5; D gene unclear. Germline loops: CDR1 SGHTA, CDR2 FQGNSA. Trimming stripped 0 bases from V and 3 bases from J, with 12 bases between. The CDR3 totals 16 residues. The CDR3 bases are TGTGCCAGCAGCTTAGCGGAAGGGTCTAACAATCAGCCCCAGCATTTT. Amino acid sequence: CASSLAEGSNNQPQHF.

V usage is TRBV7-2 and J usage is TRBJ2-3; D may be TRBD1 (6 bases). The CDR3 contains 17 residues. V lost 2 bases and J lost 1, with 16 bases in between. CDR1 is SGHTA and CDR2 is FQGNSA in the germline V gene. CDR3 in amino acids: CASSLRQATSGTDTQYF. The CDR3 bases are TGTGCCAGCAGCTTAAGACAGGCCACGTCGGGCACAGATACGCAGTATTTT.

The sample holds a few counts of this clonotype. The rearrangement uses TRBV7-2 and TRBJ1-1, with D uncertain. This CDR3 spans 13 amino acids. CDR1 and CDR2 (germline): SGHTA, FQGNSA. V was shortened by 5 bases and J by 2 bases, with 9 bases between the two germline ends. The CDR3 sequence: CASSQTANTEAFF. CDR3 sequence (DNA): TGTGCCAGCAGCCAAACAGCTAACACTGAAGCTTTCTTT.

This clonotype was observed at least ten times. This chain joins TRBV20-1 and TRBJ2-3, with 8 bases lining up with TRBD2. Trimming took 6 bases from V and 0 from J; bases not matched to a gene: 8. The germline gives CDR1 DFQATT, CDR2 SNEGSKA (reference sequence). The CDR3 has 15 residues. The CDR3 DNA reads as TGCAGTGCCCCCAAAGGACTAGCTAGCACAGATACGCAGTATTTT. It codes for CSAPKGLASTDTQYF.

The CDR3 coding sequence is TGCAGTGCCACCGGACTAGCGGGATTACGCGAGCAGTACTTC. Protein sequence: CSATGLAGLREQYF. This chain joins TRBV20-1 and TRBJ2-7; TRBD2 matches 12 bases. CDR1 is DFQATT, CDR2 SNEGSKA, per germline (reference sequence). Trimming removed 6 bases from V and 6 bases from J; junction bases left unmatched: 9. The CDR3 sequence is 14 residues long.

V usage is TRBV20-1 and J usage is TRBJ2-1; TRBD2 matches 7 bases. CDR1 and CDR2 (germline): DFQATT, SNEGSKA (reference sequence). J was trimmed by 8 bases and V by 5 bases; bases with no gene match: 9. The CDR3 covers 13 residues. The CDR3 is CSAPPGLLHEQFF. In DNA form, the CDR3 reads TGCAGTGCTCCGCCGGGACTACTCCATGAGCAGTTCTTC.

The gene calls are TRBV18 and TRBJ2-1; D gene ambiguous. This CDR3 is 15 amino acids long. Germline V gene data show CDR1 as KGHSH and CDR2 as LQKENI. V lost 1 base to trimming and J lost 3 bases, with 10 bases between them. The CDR3 DNA follows: TGTGCCAGCTCACCACAAAGGACGCTCTACAATGAGCAGTTCTTC. Its translation is CASSPQRTLYNEQFF. Combining the CDR3 with reference TRBV18 and TRBJ2-1 gives the whole variable domain NAGVMQNPRHLVRRRGQEARLRCSPMKGHSHVYWYRQLPEEGLKFMVYLQKENIIDESGMPKERFSAEFPKEGPSILRIQQVVRGDSAAYFCASSPQRTLYNEQFFGPGTRLTVL.

The chain has TRBV6-1 and TRBJ2-1; 8 bases agree with TRBD1. With 6 bases clipped from V and 4 bases from J, the junction kept 5 bases outside the gene matches. This CDR3 is 14 amino acids long. Looked up from germline, CDR1 is MNHNS and CDR2 is SASEGT. The CDR3 spells CASSPGQEYNEQFF. The CDR3 nucleotides are TGTGCCAGCAGCCCGGGACAGGAATACAATGAGCAGTTCTTC.

This clonotype was found a few times. This chain joins TRBV6-5 and TRBJ1-1, with D tentatively TRBD1 (5 bases). This CDR3 is 11 amino acids long. Germline CDR1 and CDR2: MNHEY and SVGAGI. Deletions cut 6 bases from V and 8 bases from J, with 10 bases between. The CDR3 protein is CASRSAGEAFF. CDR3 bases: TGTGCCAGCAGGTCGGCAGGGGAAGCTTTCTTT.

The V call is TRBV21-1, the J call TRBJ1-2; the tabulated D call, TRBD1, remains unverified against the DNA. TRBV21-1 counts as a pseudogene. The CDR3 sequence is 14 residues long. The CDR3 here is CASSTGQSEGGYTF. The CDR3 nucleotides read TGTGCCAGCAGCACAGGACAGTCCGAAGGAGGCTACACCTTC.

The rearrangement uses TRBV20-1 and TRBJ2-2; 10 bases match TRBD1. The CDR3 loop spans 15 amino acids. In germline, CDR1 is DFQATT, CDR2 SNEGSKA (reference sequence). The J segment lost 7 bases and the V segment lost 4 bases, leaving 9 bases of the junction unmatched. The CDR3 sequence is CSATTGGARGGELFF. In DNA, the CDR3 is TGCAGTGCTACGACAGGGGGCGCAAGAGGCGGGGAGCTGTTTTTT.

In this sample, this clonotype turned up a few times. The chain has TRBV12-3 or TRBV12-4 and TRBJ2-2, with D hard to call. The CDR3 totals 15 residues. Trimming took 3 bases from V and 5 from J, leaving 13 bases between them. The CDR3: CASSFGGSVTGELFF. CDR3 coding DNA: TGTGCCAGCAGTTTTGGTGGCAGCGTGACCGGGGAGCTGTTTTTT.

This sequence joins TRBV20-1 and TRBJ1-5, with a possible D match to TRBD1 (6 bases). This CDR3 has 12 amino acids. The V gene's germline CDR1 is DFQATT and CDR2 SNEGSKA (reference sequence). Trimming stripped 6 bases from V and 6 bases from J, with 12 bases between. This CDR3 reads CSAKQGSQPQHF. The DNA of the CDR3 is TGCAGTGCAAAACAGGGCAGTCAGCCCCAGCATTTT.

V is TRBV11-2 and J is TRBJ2-2; 7 positions match TRBD2. Germline loops: CDR1 SGHAT, CDR2 FQNNGV. The CDR3 covers 16 residues. J was trimmed by 1 base and V by 3 bases; bases with no gene match: 5. The CDR3 DNA reads as TGTGCCAGCAGCTTCGGGGGAGGGCTGAACACCGGGGAGCTGTTTTTT. This gives the protein CASSFGGGLNTGELFF.

The table lists this clonotype with a few counts. This chain joins TRBV28 and TRBJ2-7; possible D gene TRBD2, 5 bases. V was pared by 5 bases and J by 4 bases, with 6 bases between. Germline CDR1 and CDR2: MDHEN and SYDVKM. CDR3 length equals 11 residues. The CDR3 loop is CASSKRYEQYF. CDR3 coding DNA: TGTGCCAGCAGTAAGCGGTACGAGCAGTACTTC.